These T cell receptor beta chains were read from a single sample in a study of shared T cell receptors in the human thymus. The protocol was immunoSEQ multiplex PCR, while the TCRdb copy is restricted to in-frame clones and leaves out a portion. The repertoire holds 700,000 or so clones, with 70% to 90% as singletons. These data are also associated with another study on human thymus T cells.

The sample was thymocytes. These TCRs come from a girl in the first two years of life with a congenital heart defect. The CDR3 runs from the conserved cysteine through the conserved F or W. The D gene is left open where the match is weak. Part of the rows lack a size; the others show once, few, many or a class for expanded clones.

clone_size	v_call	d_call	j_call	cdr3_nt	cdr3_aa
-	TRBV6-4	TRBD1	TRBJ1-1	TGTGCCAGCAGTGAGAAGCCCGGGACAGGGAGGTTTGGGACTGAAGCTTTCTTT	CASSEKPGTGRFGTEAFF
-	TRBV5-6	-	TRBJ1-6	TGTGCCAGCAGCTTCTCCAGGGGTTGGGATTCACCCCTCCACTTT	CASSFSRGWDSPLHF
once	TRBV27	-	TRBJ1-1	TGTGCCAGCAGCACAACCCGGGGCACTGAAGCTTTCTTT	CASSTTRGTEAFF
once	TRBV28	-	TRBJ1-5	TGTGCCAGCAGTTTATTAAGGGAGGGCAATCAGCCCCAGCATTTT	CASSLLREGNQPQHF
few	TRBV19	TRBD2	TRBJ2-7	TGTGCCAGTAGTATTACTGGGGGGACGGGAGGCTACGAGCAGTACTTC	CASSITGGTGGYEQYF
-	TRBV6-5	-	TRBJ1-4	TGTGCCAGCAGTTACTACCCTGGCGGAAAACTGTTTTTT	CASSYYPGGKLFF
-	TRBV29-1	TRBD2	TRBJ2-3	TGCAGCGTTGAGACTAGCGGGGGGCTATGGGATACGCAGTATTTT	CSVETSGGLWDTQYF
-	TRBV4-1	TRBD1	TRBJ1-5	TGCGCCAGCAGCCGACCAGACAGGGCTAACAATCAGCCCCAGCATTTT	CASSRPDRANNQPQHF
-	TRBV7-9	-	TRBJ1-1	TGTGCCAGCAGCATGCCGGGACACATGAACACTGAAGCTTTCTTT	CASSMPGHMNTEAFF
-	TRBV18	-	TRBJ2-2	TGTGCCAGCTCACCACCCGGGACACAAACCGGGGAGCTGTTTTTT	CASSPPGTQTGELFF
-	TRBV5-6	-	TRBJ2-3	TGTGCCAGCAGCCCCGGACAGCGAATCACAGATACGCAGTATTTT	CASSPGQRITDTQYF
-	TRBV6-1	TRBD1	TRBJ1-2	TGTGCCAGCAGTGTCCTCGGGGGACAGTTCTATGGCTACACCTTC	CASSVLGGQFYGYTF
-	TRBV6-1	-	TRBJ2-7	TGTGCCACCCGGCGGATCCACTTCTACGAGCAGTACTTC	CATRRIHFYEQYF
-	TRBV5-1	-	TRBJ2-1	TGCGCCAGCAGCTTGGCCGCGGAGCAAATCTACAATGAGCAGTTCTTC	CASSLAAEQIYNEQFF
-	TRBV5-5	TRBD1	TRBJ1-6	TGTGCCAGCAGCTTGTCCCTGGGACAGGGTAATTCACCCCTCCACTTT	CASSLSLGQGNSPLHF
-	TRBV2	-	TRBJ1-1	TGTGCCAGCAGTCACAGGGTGGACACTGAAGCTTTCTTT	CASSHRVDTEAFF
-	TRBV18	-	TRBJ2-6	TGTGCCAGCTCACCAAGGACAGTGAGCTCTGGGGCCAACGTCCTGACTTTC	CASSPRTVSSGANVLTF
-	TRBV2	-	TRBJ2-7	TGTGCCAGCAGTGATTCGGCACCCTTCGAGGACTTC	CASSDSAPFEDF
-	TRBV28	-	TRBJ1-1	TGTGCCAGCAGTCCCCGGGGGGAGGGGAACACTGAAGCTTTCTTT	CASSPRGEGNTEAFF
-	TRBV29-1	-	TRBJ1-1	TGCAGCGTTGAAGGTTTGTTCGGCAGGGGGAACACTGAAGCTTTCTTT	CSVEGLFGRGNTEAFF
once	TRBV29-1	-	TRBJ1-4	TGCAGCGTTGAAACCGGGTCTACAACTAATGAAAAACTGTTTTTT	CSVETGSTTNEKLFF
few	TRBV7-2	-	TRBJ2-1	TGTGCCAGCAGCTTAGTTCGGGGCAATGAGCAGTTCTTC	CASSLVRGNEQFF
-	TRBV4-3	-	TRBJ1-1	TGCGCCAGCAGCCAAGATCCCGCAGGGGCGAGAGCTTTCTTT	CASSQDPAGARAFF
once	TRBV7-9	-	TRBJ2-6	TGTGCCAGCAGCTTGATTCCAGGGGCTGGGGCCAACGTCCTGACTTTC	CASSLIPGAGANVLTF
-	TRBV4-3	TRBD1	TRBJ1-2	TGCGCCAGCAGCCAAGAAGGGTACAGGGGCCTTCGCGGCTACACCTTC	CASSQEGYRGLRGYTF
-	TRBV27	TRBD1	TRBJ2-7	TGTGCCAGCAGCCGTTGGGACAGCCTTCGCTCGAGGTACGAGCAGTACTTC	CASSRWDSLRSRYEQYF
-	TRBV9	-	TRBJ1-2	TGTGCCAGCAGCGTAAATCATGGGCAGGGCTACACCTTC	CASSVNHGQGYTF
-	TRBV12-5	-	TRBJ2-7	TGTGCTAGTGCCCCGGACAGACCCTACGAGCAGTACTTC	CASAPDRPYEQYF
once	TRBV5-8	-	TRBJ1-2	TGTGCCAGCAGCTTGGCCACAGCGCGGGGTGCTAACTATGGCTACACCTTC	CASSLATARGANYGYTF
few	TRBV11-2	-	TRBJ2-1	TGTGCCAGCAGCTCCTGGAGGGGACTGGACAATGAGCAGTTCTTC	CASSSWRGLDNEQFF
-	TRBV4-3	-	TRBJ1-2	TGCGCCAGCAGCCAAGCAAAACAGGGTTCACCCTATGGCTACACCTTC	CASSQAKQGSPYGYTF
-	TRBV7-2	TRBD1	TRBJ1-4	TGTGCCAGCAGCCGGACAGGGTCGGGCGAAAAACTGTTTTTT	CASSRTGSGEKLFF
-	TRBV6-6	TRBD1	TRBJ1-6	TGTGCCAGCAGTCGGGACAGAAATTCACCCCTCCACTTT	CASSRDRNSPLHF
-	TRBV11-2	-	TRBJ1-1	TGTGCCAGCCATACCGGACAGCTTATGAACACTGAAGCTTTCTTT	CASHTGQLMNTEAFF
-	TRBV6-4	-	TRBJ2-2	TGTGCCAGCAGTGGTTCGACCGGGGAGCTGTTTTTT	CASSGSTGELFF
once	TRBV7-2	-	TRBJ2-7	TGTGCCAGCAGCTTAGCGCGGGTCGGGCCCTCCTACGAGCAGTACTTC	CASSLARVGPSYEQYF
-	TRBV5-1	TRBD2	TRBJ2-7	TGCGCCAGCAGCTTGGATCGCGGGGGGGGCGTCCCCATCTACGAGCAGTACTTC	CASSLDRGGGVPIYEQYF
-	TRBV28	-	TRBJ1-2	TGTGCCAGCAGTTTGGTACAGGACCCCTATGGCTACACCTTC	CASSLVQDPYGYTF
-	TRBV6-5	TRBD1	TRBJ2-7	TGTGCCAGCAGTTACAGCAACAGGGGGCGATCCTACGAGCAGTACTTC	CASSYSNRGRSYEQYF
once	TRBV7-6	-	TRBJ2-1	TGTGCCAGCAGCCCGCCGGTGGAGTACAATGAGCAGTTCTTC	CASSPPVEYNEQFF
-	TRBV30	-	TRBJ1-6	TGTGCCTGGAGTGTACGGAGGGATGGCTCACCCCTCCACTTT	CAWSVRRDGSPLHF
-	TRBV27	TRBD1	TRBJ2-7	TGTGCCAGCAGTTTTAAGGGACAGGGGGTTATGTACGAGCAGTACTTC	CASSFKGQGVMYEQYF
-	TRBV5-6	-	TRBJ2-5	TGTGCCAGCAGCCAAGACCGGGACTTAGCTGGTCAAGAGACCCAGTACTTC	CASSQDRDLAGQETQYF
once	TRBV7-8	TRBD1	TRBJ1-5	TGTGCCAGCAGCTCCTACCACCCGGACAGGGAAAGTAGTCAGCCCCAGCATTTT	CASSSYHPDRESSQPQHF
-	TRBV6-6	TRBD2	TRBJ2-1	TGTGCCAGCAGTTACTCATTGTCTAGCGGGGGACCGTTGAGGTTCTTC	CASSYSLSSGGPLRFF
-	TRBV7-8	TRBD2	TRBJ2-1	TGTGCCAGCAGCTTAGCAGAGCTGGCGGGGGGGCCCAATGAGCAGTTCTTC	CASSLAELAGGPNEQFF
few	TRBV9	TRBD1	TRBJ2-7	TGTGCCAGCAGCGTAGGACCCGGGACAGGGGGCTACGAGCAGTACTTC	CASSVGPGTGGYEQYF
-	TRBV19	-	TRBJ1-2	TGTGCCAGTACACGTGAACCCGCACAGGGCGCAACAAGCTATGGCTACACCTTC	CASTREPAQGATSYGYTF
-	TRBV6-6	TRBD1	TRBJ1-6	TGTGCCAGCACCGCAAGGGGACAGGGCTTTAATTCCCCCCTCCACTTT	CASTARGQGFNSPLHF
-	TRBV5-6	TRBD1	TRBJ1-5	TGTGCCAGCAGGAAGTCCGGGACAGGAAGGGATCAGCCCCAGCATTTT	CASRKSGTGRDQPQHF
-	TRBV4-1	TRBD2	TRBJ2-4	TGCGCCAGCAGCCAAGATTCGATAGCGGGGGGGCTTAAAAACATTCAGTACTTC	CASSQDSIAGGLKNIQYF
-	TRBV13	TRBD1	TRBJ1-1	TGTGCCAGCAGCCGAGCCGGACAGGAGGACACTGAAGCTTTCTTT	CASSRAGQEDTEAFF
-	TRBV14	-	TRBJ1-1	TGTGCCAGCAGCCCCCTGTCCCGACAGTACACTGAAGCTTTCTTT	CASSPLSRQYTEAFF
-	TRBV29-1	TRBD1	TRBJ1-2	TGCAGCGTTGAAGATCGGCAGGGGGTGTGGTATGGCTACACCTTC	CSVEDRQGVWYGYTF
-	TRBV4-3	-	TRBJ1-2	TGCGCCAGCAGCCAAGATCCCCCTTATGGCTACACCTTC	CASSQDPPYGYTF
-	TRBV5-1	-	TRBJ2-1	TGCGCCAGCGATCATTGGGACACCCCTTACAATGAGCAGTTCTTC	CASDHWDTPYNEQFF
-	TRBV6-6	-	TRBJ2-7	TGTGCCAGCAGTTACGTCTCCGAAGCGGCCTACGAGCAGTACTTC	CASSYVSEAAYEQYF